A selection of T cell receptor beta chains follows, all from one sample in a study of yellow fever vaccine responses in identical twins. TCRdb re-called the RT-PCR reads with MiXCR, one entry per CDR3 protein. The top ten hold about 3% of the sample, which has 5,700 or so distinct CDR3 sequences, 86% seen once. The material sequenced was T cells from blood (PBMCs), unsorted or a sorted subset (not recorded which), taken before or after yellow fever vaccination (not recorded which). The receptors stem from a woman younger than 30 who received the yellow fever vaccine. The CDR3 runs from the conserved cysteine through the conserved F or W. Each record gives: clone size, V gene, D gene, J gene, CDR3 protein, CDR3 DNA. A D gene is named only where the DNA matches it firmly. Clone sizes are given selectively: once, few, many, or a class where the clone is expanded.

size: .
V: TRBV18
D: .
J: TRBJ2-3
CDR3: CASSPQAGTPSTDTQYF
DNA: TGTGCCAGCTCACCCCAAGCCGGGACGCCTAGCACAGATACGCAGTATTTT

size: .
V: TRBV20-1
D: .
J: TRBJ2-7
CDR3: CSANGGTHEQYF
DNA: TGCAGTGCTAATGGGGGAACCCACGAGCAGTACTTC

size: .
V: TRBV11-1
D: TRBD2
J: TRBJ2-5
CDR3: CASSLARAGGRETQYF
DNA: TGTGCCAGCAGCTTAGCGAGAGCGGGGGGGCGGGAGACCCAGTACTTC

size: .
V: TRBV11-1
D: .
J: TRBJ2-3
CDR3: CASSLGMEGHTDTQYF
DNA: TGTGCCAGCAGCTTAGGAATGGAGGGGCACACAGATACGCAGTATTTT

size: .
V: TRBV3-1
D: .
J: TRBJ2-2
CDR3: CASSLSGNTGELFF
DNA: TGTGCCAGCAGCCTCTCAGGGAACACCGGGGAGCTGTTTTTT

size: .
V: TRBV18
D: .
J: TRBJ1-1
CDR3: CASSINRETEAFF
DNA: TGTGCCAGCTCGATCAACAGGGAGACTGAAGCTTTCTTT

size: .
V: TRBV4-1
D: TRBD2
J: TRBJ2-5
CDR3: CASSQDPTSGRISETQYF
DNA: TGCGCCAGCAGCCAAGATCCCACTAGCGGGAGAATCTCAGAGACCCAGTACTTC

size: once
V: TRBV10-1
D: TRBD1
J: TRBJ2-4
CDR3: CASKDRGSNIQYF
DNA: TGCGCCAGCAAGGACAGGGGATCGAACATTCAGTACTTC

size: .
V: TRBV11-3
D: TRBD2
J: TRBJ2-7
CDR3: CASSLSRSSGYEQYF
DNA: TGTGCCAGCAGCTTAAGCCGTTCTAGCGGCTACGAGCAGTACTTC

size: .
V: TRBV7-1
D: TRBD1
J: TRBJ1-3
CDR3: CASSAQGESSGNTIYF
DNA: TGTGCCAGCAGCGCACAGGGGGAGAGCTCTGGAAACACCATATATTTT

size: .
V: TRBV3-1
D: .
J: TRBJ2-7
CDR3: CASSQVGEQYF
DNA: TGTGCCAGCAGCCAAGTGGGCGAGCAGTACTTC

size: .
V: TRBV10-1
D: .
J: TRBJ2-3
CDR3: CASSSQATDTQYF
DNA: TGCGCCAGCAGTAGTCAGGCCACAGATACGCAGTATTTT

size: .
V: TRBV19
D: .
J: TRBJ2-7
CDR3: CASSLLGRAPYEQYF
DNA: TGTGCCAGTAGTCTGTTGGGGCGCGCACCCTACGAGCAGTACTTC

size: .
V: TRBV12-3/TRBV12-4
D: .
J: TRBJ1-3
CDR3: CASSLTGPTSGNTIYF
DNA: TGTGCCAGCAGCCTCACAGGGCCCACCTCTGGAAACACCATATATTTT

size: .
V: TRBV28
D: .
J: TRBJ2-3
CDR3: CASSFFAGSSTDTQYF
DNA: TGTGCCAGCAGTTTCTTCGCAGGGAGTAGCACAGATACGCAGTATTTT

size: .
V: TRBV5-1
D: .
J: TRBJ2-5
CDR3: CASSLVLAPQETQYF
DNA: TGCGCCAGCAGCTTGGTATTAGCCCCCCAAGAGACCCAGTACTTC

size: .
V: TRBV10-3
D: .
J: TRBJ1-6
CDR3: CAISTQRIDNNSPLHF
DNA: TGTGCCATCAGTACCCAACGGATAGATAATAATTCACCCCTCCACTTT

size: .
V: TRBV3-1
D: TRBD1
J: TRBJ1-5
CDR3: CASSTGERQPQHF
DNA: TGTGCCAGCAGCACAGGGGAGAGGCAGCCCCAGCATTTT

size: .
V: TRBV5-5
D: .
J: TRBJ2-2
CDR3: CASSLESGTGELFF
DNA: TGTGCCAGCAGCTTAGAGTCCGGGACCGGGGAGCTGTTTTTT

size: .
V: TRBV5-1
D: .
J: TRBJ2-7
CDR3: CASSLAQSYEQYF
DNA: TGCGCCAGCAGTCTAGCGCAGTCCTACGAGCAGTACTTC

size: .
V: TRBV6-5
D: .
J: TRBJ2-1
CDR3: CASSYSSYNEQFF
DNA: TGTGCCAGCAGTTACTCAAGTTACAATGAGCAGTTCTTC

size: .
V: TRBV7-6
D: .
J: TRBJ1-1
CDR3: CASSFGRGQNTEAFF
DNA: TGTGCCAGCAGCTTCGGGAGGGGTCAGAACACTGAAGCTTTCTTT

size: .
V: TRBV24-1
D: TRBD2
J: TRBJ2-3
CDR3: CATSDPGLAGAFTDTQYF
DNA: TGTGCCACCAGTGACCCGGGACTAGCGGGAGCCTTCACAGATACGCAGTATTTT

size: few
V: TRBV6-5
D: .
J: TRBJ1-3
CDR3: CASSYSNPGNTIYF
DNA: TGTGCCAGCAGTTACTCTAATCCTGGAAACACCATATATTTT

size: .
V: TRBV13
D: TRBD1
J: TRBJ1-1
CDR3: CASSIRQGIRTEAFF
DNA: TGTGCCAGCAGCATACGACAGGGGATTCGGACTGAAGCTTTCTTT

size: few
V: TRBV23-1
D: TRBD1
J: TRBJ1-4
CDR3: CAIPGQHYEKLFF
DNA: TGCGCCATCCCGGGACAGCATTATGAAAAACTGTTTTTT

size: once
V: TRBV11-3
D: .
J: TRBJ2-7
CDR3: CASSREGNEQYF
DNA: TGTGCCAGCAGCCGAGAGGGTAACGAGCAGTACTTC

size: .
V: TRBV19
D: .
J: TRBJ1-1
CDR3: CASSIVGGSEAFF
DNA: TGTGCCTCTTCCATAGTGGGGGGCTCTGAAGCTTTCTTT

size: .
V: TRBV11-3
D: TRBD2
J: TRBJ2-7
CDR3: CASSLASGGSYEQYF
DNA: TGTGCCAGCAGCTTAGCCAGCGGGGGATCCTACGAGCAGTACTTC

size: .
V: TRBV5-1
D: TRBD1
J: TRBJ2-7
CDR3: CASRPAGTGGNEQYF
DNA: TGCGCCAGCAGACCCGCCGGGACAGGGGGAAACGAGCAGTACTTC

size: .
V: TRBV15
D: TRBD1
J: TRBJ1-2
CDR3: CATSRRTGGGYGYTF
DNA: TGTGCCACCAGCAGGCGGACAGGGGGCGGCTATGGCTACACCTTC

size: .
V: TRBV7-2
D: .
J: TRBJ2-1
CDR3: CASSGSVDEQFF
DNA: TGTGCCAGCAGCGGGAGTGTTGATGAGCAGTTCTTC

size: .
V: TRBV10-1
D: .
J: TRBJ2-3
CDR3: CASSETDSFATDTQYF
DNA: TGCGCCAGCAGTGAGACGGACAGTTTTGCCACAGATACGCAGTATTTT

size: .
V: TRBV6-5
D: TRBD2
J: TRBJ2-7
CDR3: CASSYGLAELYEQYF
DNA: TGTGCCAGCAGTTACGGGCTAGCGGAACTCTACGAGCAGTACTTC

size: .
V: TRBV20-1
D: .
J: TRBJ2-7
CDR3: CSAPPVGSSYEQYF
DNA: TGCAGTGCCCCTCCGGTGGGGAGCTCCTACGAGCAGTACTTC

size: .
V: TRBV12-3/TRBV12-4
D: TRBD2
J: TRBJ2-1
CDR3: CASTESRLAFSSYNEQFF
DNA: TGTGCCAGCACCGAGAGCCGACTAGCCTTCTCCTCCTACAATGAGCAGTTCTTC

size: .
V: TRBV7-3
D: TRBD1
J: TRBJ2-7
CDR3: CASSLRAGQGPYEQYF
DNA: TGTGCCAGCAGCTTAAGAGCGGGACAGGGGCCCTACGAGCAGTACTTC

size: .
V: TRBV20-1
D: TRBD2
J: TRBJ2-1
CDR3: CSAREAAGGTDNEQFF
DNA: TGCAGTGCTAGAGAGGCTGCGGGAGGGACAGACAATGAGCAGTTCTTC

size: .
V: TRBV14
D: .
J: TRBJ2-7
CDR3: CASSHGSYEQYF
DNA: TGTGCCAGCAGCCACGGCTCCTACGAGCAGTACTTC

size: .
V: TRBV6-4
D: TRBD1
J: TRBJ1-1
CDR3: CASSTSTGAGTEAFF
DNA: TGTGCCAGCAGTACCTCGACAGGGGCGGGCACTGAAGCTTTCTTT

size: .
V: TRBV4-1
D: .
J: TRBJ1-6
CDR3: CASSPVAAYNSPLHF
DNA: TGCGCCAGCAGCCCCGTAGCAGCTTATAATTCACCCCTCCACTTT

size: .
V: TRBV15
D: .
J: TRBJ2-5
CDR3: CATSRVMGETQYF
DNA: TGTGCCACCAGCAGAGTAATGGGAGAGACCCAGTACTTC

size: few
V: TRBV25-1
D: .
J: TRBJ2-7
CDR3: CASKWGYEQYF
DNA: TGTGCCAGCAAGTGGGGTTACGAGCAGTACTTC

size: .
V: TRBV11-1
D: .
J: TRBJ2-5
CDR3: CASRLGGFRGSHQYF
DNA: TGTGCCAGCAGACTGGGGGGATTCCGGGGAAGTCACCAGTACTTC

size: .
V: TRBV30
D: .
J: TRBJ1-1
CDR3: CAWSFWNTEAFF
DNA: TGTGCCTGGAGTTTCTGGAACACTGAAGCTTTCTTT

size: .
V: TRBV27
D: TRBD1
J: TRBJ1-1
CDR3: CASRAGGQGLTEAFF
DNA: TGTGCCAGCAGAGCGGGGGGACAGGGTCTGACTGAAGCTTTCTTT

size: .
V: TRBV4-3
D: TRBD1
J: TRBJ1-1
CDR3: CASSQSTGATEAFF
DNA: TGCGCCAGCAGCCAATCGACAGGGGCCACTGAAGCTTTCTTT